This TCR beta chain was found in a study of beta chain features in type 1 diabetes. Since all of the isolated RNA was reverse transcribed, expressed TCRB transcripts were what got sequenced. Sequencing was performed with immunoSEQ multiplex PCR; in TCRdb, only in-frame clones are kept and a portion is missing. This sample has about 650,000 clones, with around 12% found just once. This CDR3 has 13 residues. V shed 9 bases and J shed 4 bases, with 16 bases lying between them. CDR1 is MGHDK and CDR2 is SYGVNS in the germline V gene. For this clone: The antigen is undetermined.

Donors contributed one heparinised blood draw apiece, averaging around 100 mL. Study conclusions and caveats: Shorter TCRB CDR3s, moderately but significantly so, marked every one of the four CD4+ subsets in Type 1 diabetes patients.

Sequences were obtained from naive CD4+ T cells from blood. This receptor was identified in a man aged 25 to 40 with type 1 diabetes. The V call is TRBV25-1, the J call TRBJ2-7; D is undetermined. This CDR3 is CASSKVGVYEQYF. The CDR3 DNA is TGTGCCAGTAGCAAGGTAGGAGTGTACGAGCAGTACTTC.